The 17 T cell receptor beta chains below were found in one sample sequenced in a study of T cells after yellow fever vaccination. Via MiXCR, TCRdb re-called the 5' RACE reads, giving one row per CDR3 protein. This sample carries about 500,000 distinct CDR3 sequences, roughly a sixth of them seen once, and the ten largest clones take around a sixth. The input for sequencing was PBMCs, taken around 5 days after the first yellow fever vaccination. These receptors all stem from a man aged 18 to 30 who received the YFV17D yellow fever vaccine.

In this sample, this clonotype turned up a few times. CDR3 sequence (DNA): TGCGCCAGCAGCCAAGAGGGCAGGGTAGAAGCTTTCTTT. This sequence encodes CASSQEGRVEAFF. The chain has TRBV4-3 and TRBJ1-1, with D possibly being TRBD1 (5 bases). The V end was cut by 0 bases, the J end by 8 bases, with 10 bases between. Per the germline V gene, CDR1 is LGHNA and CDR2 is YSLEER. This CDR3 comprises 13 residues.

This clonotype occurred a few times. Written as DNA, the CDR3 is TGTGCCAGCAGTTCGGCTCTCTCCTACAATGAGCAGTTCTTC. This encodes CASSSALSYNEQFF. The chain has TRBV12-3 or TRBV12-4 and TRBJ2-1; D call uncertain. CDR3 length: 14 amino acids. Trimming left V 4 bases short and J 0 bases short, with 7 bases between.

The chain employs TRBV4-1 and TRBJ2-3; TRBD2 aligns across 8 bases. J gave up 2 bases and V 1 base, and 14 bases lay outside the gene matches. The CDR3 has 19 amino acids. Germline CDR1 reads MGHRA; CDR2 reads YSYEKL. CDR3 sequence (DNA): TGCGCCAGCAGCCAAGTCACGGGCCCGGGGGGGCGCGTCACAGATACGCAGTATTTT. Its protein is CASSQVTGPGGRVTDTQYF.

The CDR3 here is CASSLFGYSPQHF. CDR3 bases: TGTGCCAGCAGCTTATTTGGGTATTCGCCCCAGCATTTT. This chain links TRBV7-2 with TRBJ1-5; D is ambiguous. Between the trimmed V and J ends, which lost 2 bases and 9 bases, there was a span of 11 bases. This CDR3 is built from 13 residues. In germline, CDR1 is SGHTA, CDR2 FQGNSA.

In this sample, this clonotype turned up a few times. The V and J genes are TRBV4-3 and TRBJ1-1; no reliable D call. V lost 2 bases and J 4 bases, leaving 20 bases between the germline ends. The germline V gene encodes CDR1 LGHNA and CDR2 YSLEER. This CDR3 is built from 17 residues. The CDR3 region is CASSQLISTEGFTEAFF. CDR3 DNA: TGCGCCAGCAGCCAATTGATCTCGACGGAAGGGTTCACTGAAGCTTTCTTT.

This chain connects TRBV14 to TRBJ2-5; D tentatively fits TRBD1 or TRBD2 (5 bases each). V lost 1 base, J lost 7 bases, and 19 bases lay in between. The germline CDR1 and CDR2 sequences are SGHDN and FVKESK. The CDR3 length is 16 residues. Here the CDR3 reads CASSQAGTGRGGTQYF. CDR3 nucleotides: TGTGCCAGCAGCCAAGCAGGGACGGGCCGTGGGGGGACCCAGTACTTC.

This clonotype was seen many times. The chain combines TRBV5-1 with TRBJ2-2, with D tentatively TRBD1 (5 bases). Germline V gene data show CDR1 as SGHRS and CDR2 as YFSETQ. This CDR3 spans 15 amino acids. V was clipped by 2 bases and J by 1 base, with 9 bases between them. The CDR3 region has the DNA TGCGCCAGCAGCTTACCTCAGGGGAACACCGGGGAGCTGTTTTTT. Protein: CASSLPQGNTGELFF.

This clonotype was detected only a few times. The rearrangement uses TRBV7-9 and TRBJ2-3; D is possibly TRBD2 (6 bases). Germline assignment: CDR1 SEHNR and CDR2 FQNEAQ (reference sequence). The CDR3 is 14 residues long. Trimming shortened V by 7 bases and J by 4 bases, and 15 bases separated the two germline ends. In DNA, the CDR3 is TGTGCCAGCACCCTTGGGGGGTTGGCAGATACGCAGTATTTT. Protein sequence: CASTLGGLADTQYF.

The table lists this clonotype with many counts. The chain joins TRBV12-3 or TRBV12-4 to TRBJ2-1; 8 nucleotides align to TRBD1. This CDR3 is built from 16 residues. V lost 3 bases to trimming and J lost 1 base; unmatched junction nucleotides: 5. CDR3 in amino acids: CASSFRTGKSYNEQFF. In nucleotides, the CDR3 is TGTGCCAGCAGTTTCCGGACAGGGAAATCCTACAATGAGCAGTTCTTC.

This chain joins TRBV12-3 or TRBV12-4 and TRBJ2-5; either TRBD1 or TRBD2 may fit D (5 bases each). The V end lost 5 bases, the J end lost 1 base, and 11 bases lay between the germline ends. The CDR3 covers 14 residues. DNA for the CDR3: TGTGCCAGCAGTGGAGAGGGGACCCAAGAGACCCAGTACTTC. Amino acids: CASSGEGTQETQYF.

This clonotype was detected a few times. This rearrangement joins TRBV12-3 or TRBV12-4 to TRBJ2-3; 13 nucleotides agree with TRBD2. CDR3 length: 16 amino acids. V lost 6 bases and J lost 4; bases outside the gene matches: 7. The CDR3 coding sequence is TGTGCCAGCAGGACAACTAGCGGGGGGGCACCAGATACGCAGTATTTT. Protein: CASRTTSGGAPDTQYF.

This clonotype turned up a few times. The chain employs TRBV9 and TRBJ2-1, with TRBD1 as a possible D gene (6 bases). V was clipped by 4 bases and J by 4 bases, with 9 bases between them. In germline, CDR1 is SGDLS, CDR2 YYNGEE. The CDR3 loop spans 13 amino acids. The CDR3 DNA sequence: TGTGCCAGCAGCTCCGGACAGTACAATGAGCAGTTCTTC. This translates into CASSSGQYNEQFF.

This clonotype was counted a few times. This chain connects TRBV7-3 to TRBJ2-1; tentative D call: TRBD2 (6 bases). Trimming pared 5 bases from V and 9 bases from J, leaving 20 bases between. Germline V gene sequence: CDR1 SGHTA, CDR2 FQGTGA. The CDR3 is 15 amino acids. This CDR3 is CASSPTSWGVGEQFF. In nucleotides, the CDR3 is TGTGCCAGCAGCCCCACTTCCTGGGGGGTTGGTGAGCAGTTCTTC.

This clonotype was found a few times. V is TRBV7-3 and J is TRBJ2-3; 8 bases fit TRBD1. With 4 bases clipped from V and 0 bases from J, the junction kept 18 bases outside the gene matches. Germline V gene sequence: CDR1 SGHTA, CDR2 FQGTGA. The CDR3 totals 20 residues. The CDR3 is CASSSGQARLKSSSTDTQYF. CDR3 bases: TGTGCCAGCAGCTCGGGACAGGCTCGTTTAAAGTCATCTAGCACAGATACGCAGTATTTT.

At least ten counts were recorded for this clonotype. V is TRBV5-1 and J is TRBJ2-1; D is unresolved. The germline gives CDR1 SGHRS, CDR2 YFSETQ. The ends were cut back, 0 bases at V and 8 bases at J, with 6 bases in the middle. The CDR3 has 12 amino acids. The CDR3 bases are TGCGCCAGCAGCTTGGGCGGCTATGAGCAGTTCTTC. Protein: CASSLGGYEQFF.

There are a few counts of this clonotype. The rearrangement links TRBV5-1 to TRBJ2-1, with no clear D. V lost 4 bases and J lost 2, with 16 bases in between. Germline CDR1 reads SGHRS; CDR2 reads YFSETQ. The CDR3 loop spans 16 amino acids. CDR3 nucleotides: TGCGCCAGCAGCCGTCTGGGTGACGGCACCTACAATGAGCAGTTCTTC. This codes for CASSRLGDGTYNEQFF.

The chain combines TRBV10-3 with TRBJ2-7; D ambiguous. Trimming took 0 bases from V and 2 from J, leaving 8 bases between them. The germline V gene encodes CDR1 ENHRY and CDR2 SYGVKD. This CDR3 spans 14 amino acids. The CDR3 coding sequence is TGTGCCATCAGTGAGTCTGCCCAGGCCTACGAGCAGTACTTC. It specifies CAISESAQAYEQYF.